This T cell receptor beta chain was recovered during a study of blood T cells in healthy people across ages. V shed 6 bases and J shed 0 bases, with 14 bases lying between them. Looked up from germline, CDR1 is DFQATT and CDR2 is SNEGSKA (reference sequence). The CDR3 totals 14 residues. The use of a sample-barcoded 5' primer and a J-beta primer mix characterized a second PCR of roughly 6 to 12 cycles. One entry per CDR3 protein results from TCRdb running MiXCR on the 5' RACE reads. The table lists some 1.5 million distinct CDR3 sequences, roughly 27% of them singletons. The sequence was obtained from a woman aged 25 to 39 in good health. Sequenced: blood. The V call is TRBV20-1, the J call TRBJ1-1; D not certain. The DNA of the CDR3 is TGCAGTGCCCAATCACAGTCTTTGAACACTGAAGCTTTCTTT. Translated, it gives CSAQSQSLNTEAFF.